A single sample is the source of the 18 T cell receptor beta chains below, sequenced in a study of PD-1 blockade in classical Hodgkin lymphoma. Using immunoSEQ multiplex PCR, the repertoire was profiled, and TCRdb retains in-frame clones only, with some absent. The table shows about 93,000 clones, with about three quarters occurring only once. The time point was: cycle 4 day 1 (C4D1), after about 6 weeks of nivolumab. Exposure to brentuximab vedotin varied, and each patient had relapsed following autologous stem cell transplantation. Sequenced here: peripheral blood mononuclear cells (PBMCs), sampled before the fourth cycle of nivolumab. These receptors all come from a human donor with classical Hodgkin lymphoma.

The chain combines TRBV18 with TRBJ1-3; D unresolved. Germline lookup yields CDR1 KGHSH and CDR2 LQKENI. Trimming pared 1 base from V and 0 bases from J, leaving 10 bases between. The CDR3 runs 16 residues. CDR3 region: CASSPLQGSSGNTIYF. The CDR3 nucleotides are TGTGCCAGCTCACCACTCCAAGGGAGCTCTGGAAACACCATATATTTT.

V usage is TRBV5-1 and J usage is TRBJ2-5; 8 nucleotides agree with TRBD1. The CDR3 is 16 amino acids. V shed 4 bases, J shed 7 bases, and the junction held 15 bases outside the gene matches. Germline CDR1 and CDR2: SGHRS and YFSETQ. The CDR3 coding sequence is TGCGCCAGCAGCCCGAGGTCGGGACAGGCCTGGGGGACCCAGTACTTC. It yields the protein CASSPRSGQAWGTQYF.

This chain connects TRBV28 to TRBJ2-1; perhaps TRBD1 as D (6 bases). Per the germline V gene, CDR1 is MDHEN and CDR2 is SYDVKM. The CDR3 runs to 16 residues. The V and J ends lost 3 bases and 5 bases respectively, with 17 bases between them. The CDR3 DNA follows: TGTGCCAGCAGTTTCCGGCCGACAGGTCTGAACAATGAGCAGTTCTTC. It specifies CASSFRPTGLNNEQFF.

The V call is TRBV9, the J call TRBJ2-3; D may be TRBD2 (6 bases). V was cut by 4 bases and J by 2 bases, with 17 bases left in between. From germline, CDR1 is SGDLS and CDR2 YYNGEE. The CDR3 spans 16 residues. The CDR3 reads CASSSWGVTATDTQYF. CDR3 bases: TGTGCCAGCAGCTCTTGGGGGGTAACTGCCACAGATACGCAGTATTTT. The complete variable domain, with remaining parts taken from reference TRBV9 and TRBJ2-3, reads DSGVTQTPKHLITATGQRVTLRCSPRSGDLSVYWYQQSLDQGLQFLIQYYNGEERAKGNILERFSAQQFPDLHSELNLSSLELGDSALYFCASSSWGVTATDTQYFGPGTRLTVL.

This chain connects TRBV11-3 to TRBJ2-1; 12 positions agree with TRBD2. CDR3 length equals 15 residues. The germline V gene has CDR1 SGHNT and CDR2 YENEEA. V shed 1 base and J 7 bases; nucleotides not matched to a gene: 2. The CDR3 coding sequence is TGTGCCAGCAGCTTAGGTACTAGCGGGAGGAATGAGCAGTTCTTC. Its protein is CASSLGTSGRNEQFF. The whole variable domain, remainder taken from reference TRBV11-3 and TRBJ2-1, is EAGVVQSPRYKIIEKKQPVAFWCNPISGHNTLYWYLQNLGQGPELLIRYENEEAVDDSQLPKDRFSAERLKGVDSTLKIQPAELGDSAVYLCASSLGTSGRNEQFFGPGTRLTVL.

The chain is built from TRBV19 and TRBJ1-2; 8 bases map to TRBD1. CDR3 length equals 13 residues. The V and J ends lost 6 bases and 4 bases, in that order; junction bases with no gene match: 4. Per germline, CDR1 LNHDA and CDR2 SQIVND (reference sequence). The CDR3 spells CASRSDRVYGYTF. CDR3 DNA: TGTGCCAGTAGGTCGGACAGGGTCTATGGCTACACCTTC.

This chain connects TRBV19 to TRBJ2-5, with 9 bases lining up with TRBD2. Germline V gene lookup returns CDR1 LNHDA and CDR2 SQIVND (reference sequence). The trim removed 4 bases at V and 5 bases at J, leaving 11 bases unmatched. This CDR3 spans 16 amino acids. The CDR3 spells CASSNLGRGGDETQYF. The CDR3, as DNA: TGTGCCAGTAGTAATCTAGGGCGGGGGGGCGACGAGACCCAGTACTTC. The full variable domain, in which reference TRBV19 and TRBJ2-5 provide the parts outside the CDR3, is DGGITQSPKYLFRKEGQNVTLSCEQNLNHDAMYWYRQDPGQGLRLIYYSQIVNDFQKGDIAEGYSVSREKKESFPLTVTSAQKNPTAFYLCASSNLGRGGDETQYFGPGTRLLVL.

The gene calls are TRBV7-9 and TRBJ2-7; weak D call: TRBD1 (5 bases). In germline, CDR1 is SEHNR, CDR2 FQNEAQ (reference sequence). The CDR3 is made up of 12 amino acids. Trimming shortened V by 5 bases and J by 8 bases, and 13 bases separated the two germline ends. CDR3 nucleotides: TGTGCCAGCAGCCTGGATGGGGCCAAGCAGTACTTC. It codes for CASSLDGAKQYF.

Worth noting for this clone: Other DNA variants within this sample encode the same CDR3. V is TRBV6-6 and J is TRBJ1-2, with 10 bases that match TRBD1. CDR1 and CDR2 (germline): MNHNY, SVGAGI (reference sequence). The CDR3 spans 12 residues. V was pared by 10 bases and J by 7 bases, with 6 bases of the junction left unmatched. The CDR3 sequence is CAIADRGLGYTF. The CDR3 region has the DNA TGTGCCATTGCCGACAGGGGGCTTGGCTACACCTTC.

The chain carries TRBV19 and TRBJ1-2, with 7 bases lining up with TRBD1. The CDR3 is made up of 16 amino acids. The germline V gene has CDR1 LNHDA and CDR2 SQIVND (reference sequence). The J segment lost 4 bases and the V segment lost 3 bases, leaving 11 bases of the junction unmatched. The CDR3 loop reads CASSMVNRGLGYGYTF. CDR3 in DNA: TGTGCCAGTAGTATGGTAAACAGGGGTCTTGGCTATGGCTACACCTTC.

The chain is built from TRBV9 and TRBJ2-1; D gene ambiguous. The CDR3 is 13 residues long. Germline CDR1 and CDR2: SGDLS and YYNGEE. V was clipped by 0 bases and J by 5 bases, with 6 bases between them. The CDR3, as DNA: TGTGCCAGCAGCGTAGCCGGAGACAATGAGCAGTTCTTC. It yields the protein CASSVAGDNEQFF.

This clone was seen a handful of times. The CDR3: CAWSDIVNYEQYF. The CDR3 DNA sequence: TGTGCCTGGAGTGACATCGTAAACTACGAGCAGTACTTC. The chain is built from TRBV30 and TRBJ2-7; D is ambiguous. Deletions cut 1 base from V and 3 bases from J, with 10 bases between. This CDR3 has 13 amino acids. CDR1 and CDR2 from the germline V gene are GTSNPN and SVGIG (reference sequence).

Only one count was recorded for this clone. This chain links TRBV28 with TRBJ1-2; D gene unclear. Germline CDR1 and CDR2: MDHEN and SYDVKM. The length of the CDR3 is 10 residues. Trimming left V 3 bases short and J 6 bases short, with 2 bases between. CDR3 DNA sequence: TGTGCCAGCAGTTTCAATGGCTACACCTTC. Amino acid sequence: CASSFNGYTF.

This clone came up a few times. J is TRBJ2-1 and V is TRBV11-3; 7 positions agree with TRBD1. The CDR3 is 13 amino acids. Germline CDR1 SGHNT, CDR2 YENEEA. V shed 4 bases, J shed 9 bases, and the junction held 6 bases outside the gene matches. The CDR3 sequence: CASSYGTGVEQFF. As DNA, the CDR3 is TGTGCCAGCAGCTACGGCACAGGGGTTGAGCAGTTCTTC.

CDR3 amino acids: CASSLGGLAGYYEQYF. DNA for the CDR3: TGTGCCAGCAGCTTGGGAGGACTAGCGGGCTACTACGAGCAGTACTTC. The V and J genes are TRBV7-6 and TRBJ2-7; TRBD2 matches at 11 bases. The V gene end was trimmed by 3 bases and the J gene end by 3 bases; junction bases not matched to a gene: 7. The CDR3 spans 16 residues. Germline lookup yields CDR1 SGHVS and CDR2 FNYEAQ.

The rearrangement joins TRBV7-3 to TRBJ2-3; maybe TRBD2 (5 bases). CDR1 and CDR2 from the germline V gene are SGHTA and FQGTGA. Trimming cost V 3 bases and J 0 bases, with 7 bases left between them. CDR3 size: 14 residues. CDR3: CASSFSESTDTQYF. The CDR3 DNA follows: TGTGCCAGCAGCTTTAGCGAGAGCACAGATACGCAGTATTTT.

The chain carries TRBV7-2 and TRBJ2-5, with 7 nucleotides matching TRBD1. Trimming at V came to 6 bases and at J to 5 bases, leaving 0 bases not matched to a gene. The CDR3 consists of 11 residues. Germline CDR1 and CDR2: SGHTA and FQGNSA. The CDR3 sequence is CASRTGETQYF. DNA for the CDR3: TGTGCCAGCAGGACAGGGGAGACCCAGTACTTC.

V gene TRBV5-6 combines with J gene TRBJ2-7; 7 bases line up with TRBD1. Germline V CDR1 and CDR2: SGHDT, YYEEEE. Trimming took 4 bases from V and 3 from J; bases not matched to a gene: 13. The CDR3 runs 16 residues. CDR3 nucleotides: TGTGCCAGCAGCACAGACCCGGGACAGATCCTCTACGAGCAGTACTTC. Its translation: CASSTDPGQILYEQYF.